This TCR beta chain derives from a study of Graves' ophthalmopathy and Graves' hyperthyroidism. Regarding the study as a whole: The authors also found most expanded thyroid clonotypes above 0.001 frequency in blood. Discriminating ophthalmopathy from stable hyperthyroidism, a 13-signature model attained a sensitivity of around 87% and a specificity of about 81%.

This CDR3 has 20 residues. Trimming cost V 0 bases and J 6 bases; bases outside gene matches: 19. Per germline, CDR1 SGDLS and CDR2 YYNGEE. Worth noting for this clonotype: Its antigen is undetermined.

Among the hyperthyroidism patients, all were newly diagnosed, aged 18 to 65, with under 2 months' duration. Researchers took RNA transcripts and amplified TCR beta CDR3 regions from them. The workflow started with a first-round RT-PCR run with HTBI primers and then moved on to a second-round multiplex PCR. MiXCR, run by TCRdb on the multiplex PCR reads, gives a single entry per CDR3 protein. The profile shows around 1.1 million distinct CDR3 sequences, about 38% of them singletons. Material: peripheral blood or thyroid tissue (not recorded which). V gene TRBV9 combines with J gene TRBJ1-4; the match to TRBD1 covers 8 bases. This TCR was recovered from an adult man with Graves' hyperthyroidism. As DNA, the CDR3 is TGTGCCAGCAGCGTAGGTTCAGGACAGGGACCGGGGAAGAGGCATGAAAAACTGTTTTTT. It yields the protein CASSVGSGQGPGKRHEKLFF.